Listed below are T cell receptor beta chains from one sample, sequenced in a study of blood T cell repertoires in COVID-19. Assay used: immunoSEQ multiplex PCR; TCRdb lists only in-frame clones, some missing. The sample carries 25,000 or so clones, 86% recorded once. Sequencing was carried out using peripheral blood. The receptors here all came from a woman older than 75 with active or convalescent COVID-19. Each CDR3 is given without its conserved first and last residue. A D gene is named only where the DNA matches it firmly. Clone size is not always given. Where it is, it says once, few, many or a class for expanded clones.

v_call,d_call,clone_size,cdr3_length,cdr3_aa
TRBV6-5,TRBD1,-,13,ASRPTGASSYEQY
TRBV6-6,-,-,12,ASSYGRGPTEAF
TRBV7-2,-,-,13,ASSRGGFAGYEQY
TRBV4-1,-,once,12,ASSQEWRDQPQH
TRBV6-1,TRBD2,-,16,ASSEMFGGASGTDTQY
TRBV4-1,-,-,14,ASSQDQEFVNYGYT
TRBV5-1,-,-,13,ASSQRIQGNTEAF
TRBV7-9,-,-,14,ASSLALDRLLYGYT
TRBV27,TRBD1,-,18,ASTFLLGQAPRWAKNIQY
TRBV9,-,-,15,ASSVDLGAVGTGELF
TRBV27,TRBD1,-,11,ASSFGQGASYT
TRBV10-3,TRBD2,-,12,ATRGEREIDTQY
TRBV27,TRBD2,-,12,ASSGTSGGYEQY
TRBV3-1/TRBV3-2,-,-,12,ASSQDLANTEAF
TRBV9,TRBD2,-,11,ASSAGLDRELF
TRBV5-1,TRBD1,-,15,ASSPAQRTGDGEKLF
TRBV10-2,-,-,13,ASTVTGDRSYEQF
TRBV18,-,-,14,ASSPQDRPIYNEQF
TRBV28,-,-,11,ASSFARNTEAF
TRBV29-1,-,-,12,SVRIPQGYNEQF
TRBV30,-,-,14,AWSPWATATNEKLF
TRBV6-2/TRBV6-3,-,-,12,ASSYAWGGTEAF
TRBV27,TRBD1,-,19,ASSPHGFRDRASLAKNIQY
TRBV12-2,-,few,12,ASRFLVLEETQY
TRBV20-1,TRBD1,few,9,SAMPGQGAF
TRBV5-1,TRBD2,-,13,ASSNGGDPGHEQY
TRBV14,TRBD1,once,14,ASSQLYRGRSGELF
TRBV5-4,-,-,13,ASSLSSAYHNEQF
TRBV6-6,-,-,9,ASTSSYEQY
TRBV5-5,-,once,13,ASSIGPTGANVLT
TRBV5-1,TRBD2,-,13,ASSPTERGRNEQF
TRBV6-6,-,-,12,ASSYFGEAGELH
TRBV19,TRBD2,-,16,ASRSGTSGWGSYNEQF
TRBV27,TRBD2,-,15,ASSLSGTSGRIGELF
TRBV19,-,-,13,ASSPSRSSYNEQF
TRBV11-2,-,-,11,ASSLLIGDGYT
TRBV4-2,TRBD1,once,10,ASKGQTYEQY
TRBV2,TRBD2,-,13,ASRLGTSGTDTQY
TRBV2,TRBD1,-,15,ASSVHWDRGLNTEAF
TRBV3-1/TRBV3-2,-,-,13,ASSQSRASNQPQH
TRBV9,-,-,10,ASSAGHLGYT